The 29 T cell receptor beta chains below were found in one sample sequenced in a study of Tregs in tolerant kidney transplant recipients. Clones were sequenced by immunoSEQ multiplex PCR, and TCRdb holds only the in-frame ones, with some missing. The sample has more than 60,000 clones, less than 98% seen once. The material sequenced was CD4+ T cells from blood, taken before the transplant. Receptor source: a human donor who received a combined kidney and bone marrow transplant.

The chain employs TRBV19 and TRBJ1-2, with D tentatively TRBD1 (6 bases). The germline V and J ends were trimmed by 3 bases and 4 bases, with 9 bases remaining between them. This CDR3 has 13 amino acids. CDR1 and CDR2 (germline): LNHDA, SQIVND (reference sequence). CDR3 nucleotides: TGTGCCAGTAGTATGACAGGAGGCTATGGCTACACCTTC. Its translation: CASSMTGGYGYTF.

V and J are TRBV6-1 and TRBJ2-7, with D perhaps TRBD2 (7 bases). Per the germline V gene, CDR1 is MNHNS and CDR2 is SASEGT. V was shortened by 6 bases and J by 4 bases, with 19 bases between the two germline ends. The CDR3 has 15 amino acids. CDR3 in DNA: TGTGCCAGCAGGATTCCGGGAAGCGGGACATACGAGCAGTACTTC. Translated: CASRIPGSGTYEQYF.

The J gene is TRBJ2-1, the V gene TRBV20-1; D ambiguous. The CDR3 extends over 11 amino acids. The V gene lost 3 bases and the J gene lost 6 bases, with 6 bases spanning the gap. CDR1 and CDR2 from the germline V gene are DFQATT and SNEGSKA (reference sequence). The CDR3 loop reads CSASLTNEQFF. CDR3 nucleotide sequence: TGCAGTGCTAGCCTAACCAATGAGCAGTTCTTC.

Only a few counts were recorded for this clone. The chain joins TRBV5-8 to TRBJ1-5; D possibly corresponds to TRBD1 (5 bases). V was cut by 1 base and J by 7 bases, with 9 bases left in between. The germline gives CDR1 SGHTS, CDR2 YDEGEE. The CDR3 consists of 13 residues. CDR3 DNA sequence: TGTGCCAGCAGCTTGCGCCGGGGGCAGCCCCAGCATTTT. Protein: CASSLRRGQPQHF.

The gene calls are TRBV25-1 and TRBJ2-1; 8 bases are shared with TRBD2. Germline V gene data show CDR1 as MGHDK and CDR2 as SYGVNS. The CDR3 extends over 16 amino acids. With 0 bases clipped from V and 6 bases from J, the junction kept 7 bases outside the gene matches. The CDR3 coding sequence is TGTGCCAGCAGTGAATACGGTCAACGGGGGGGCAATGAGCAGTTCTTC. Protein: CASSEYGQRGGNEQFF.

The chain has TRBV19 and TRBJ2-7; D call uncertain. Trimming removed 4 bases at V and 7 bases at J, with 14 bases between. The germline CDR1 and CDR2 sequences are LNHDA and SQIVND (reference sequence). CDR3 length: 13 amino acids. CDR3 coding DNA: TGTGCCAGTAGTACCCGGCCCTTCGGGGAGCAGTACTTC. The encoded protein is CASSTRPFGEQYF.

The gene calls are TRBV10-3 and TRBJ2-1, with 10 bases matching TRBD2. Germline V gene sequence: CDR1 ENHRY, CDR2 SYGVKD. V gave up 3 bases and J gave up 5 bases; unmatched junction bases: 10. The CDR3 has 17 amino acids. CDR3 region: CAISDRALAGVHNEQFF. The CDR3, as DNA: TGTGCCATCAGTGACCGCGCGCTAGCGGGAGTCCACAATGAGCAGTTCTTC.

The chain carries TRBV19 and TRBJ2-1, with D perhaps TRBD2 (5 bases). The CDR3 has 17 amino acids. V lost 1 base and J 10 bases, leaving 23 bases between the germline ends. Germline CDR1 reads LNHDA; CDR2 reads SQIVND (reference sequence). CDR3 sequence (DNA): TGTGCCAGTAGTATAGGGCCGGACTGGACGACCGTTTCGGAGCAGTTCTTC. It yields the protein CASSIGPDWTTVSEQFF.

This chain uses TRBV5-4 with TRBJ2-7; 9 nucleotides match TRBD1. This CDR3 region has 14 residues. Germline lookup yields CDR1 SGHNT and CDR2 YYREEE (reference sequence). The J segment lost 0 bases and the V segment lost 3 bases, leaving 1 base of the junction unmatched. CDR3 in DNA: TGTGCCAGCAGCTCGACAGGGGGCTCCTACGAGCAGTACTTC. This encodes CASSSTGGSYEQYF.

The chain carries TRBV6-5 and TRBJ1-5, with D perhaps TRBD1 (6 bases). CDR1 and CDR2 (germline): MNHEY, SVGAGI. CDR3 length equals 14 residues. The V end was cut by 7 bases, the J end by 3 bases, with 13 bases between. The CDR3 region has the DNA TGTGCCAGCAAAGGGGCAGGGGTCAATCAGCCCCAGCATTTT. This sequence encodes CASKGAGVNQPQHF.

The chain recombines TRBV19 with TRBJ2-3, with D maybe TRBD2 (5 bases). The CDR3 extends over 15 amino acids. V lost 5 bases, J lost 1 base, and 13 bases lay in between. Germline V CDR1 and CDR2: LNHDA, SQIVND (reference sequence). CDR3 DNA sequence: TGTGCCAGTAGTTTCGGAGGTGAGGGCACAGATACGCAGTATTTT. It codes for CASSFGGEGTDTQYF.

The table lists this clone with a count of one. This sequence joins TRBV6-1 and TRBJ2-3; 8 nucleotides line up with TRBD1. The V segment lost 6 bases and the J segment 1 base; nucleotides outside the gene matches: 0. From germline, CDR1 is MNHNS and CDR2 SASEGT. CDR3 length: 13 amino acids. CDR3 protein: CASRTGGTDTQYF. CDR3 coding DNA: TGTGCCAGCAGGACAGGGGGCACAGATACGCAGTATTTT.

The chain carries TRBV19 and TRBJ2-1, with 7 bases matching TRBD1. This CDR3 has 13 amino acids. Germline CDR1 LNHDA, CDR2 SQIVND (reference sequence). Trimming at V came to 7 bases and at J to 5 bases, leaving 5 bases not matched to a gene. Written as DNA, the CDR3 is TGTGCCAGTAACGAGGGACAGCACAATGAGCAGTTCTTC. Protein: CASNEGQHNEQFF.

The genes are TRBV7-8 and TRBJ2-7; 8 bases align to TRBD2. The V gene's germline CDR1 is SGHVS and CDR2 FQNEAQ. V lost 1 base, J lost 7 bases, and 15 bases stayed unmatched. This CDR3 is built from 17 residues. Here the CDR3 DNA reads TGTGCCAGCAGCTTAGAAGGGGCTGCGGGGGGCTGGCGGGAGCAGTACTTC. Translation: CASSLEGAAGGWREQYF.

This clone was recorded once. The V and J genes are TRBV11-3 and TRBJ2-7, with 13 bases matching TRBD2. V lost 5 bases, J lost 6 bases, and 10 bases stayed unmatched. This CDR3 is 16 amino acids long. Germline CDR1 is SGHNT and CDR2 is YENEEA. CDR3 protein: CASSRPGTSGTIEQYF. CDR3 coding DNA: TGTGCCAGCAGCCGTCCCGGGACTAGCGGGACAATCGAGCAGTACTTC.

V is TRBV6-6 and J is TRBJ1-6; unclear D gene. This CDR3 is built from 15 residues. V was clipped by 0 bases and J by 5 bases, with 8 bases between them. Germline V gene data show CDR1 as MNHNY and CDR2 as SVGAGI (reference sequence). The CDR3 sequence is CASSYSGGDNSPLHF. Here the CDR3 DNA reads TGTGCCAGCAGTTACTCGGGCGGGGATAATTCACCCCTCCACTTT.

This sequence joins TRBV27 and TRBJ2-6; 10 positions match TRBD1. The CDR3 runs to 18 residues. Germline CDR1 and CDR2: MNHEY and SMNVEV (reference sequence). J gave up 1 base and V 3 bases, and 6 bases lay outside the gene matches. CDR3 in DNA: TGTGCCAGCAGTTTCCTCGGGACAGGGGTTTCTGGGGCCAACGTCCTGACTTTC. It translates to CASSFLGTGVSGANVLTF.

The chain recombines TRBV10-3 with TRBJ1-1, with D possibly TRBD1 on 6 matching bases. CDR1 and CDR2 from the germline V gene are ENHRY and SYGVKD. The V end was cut by 6 bases, the J end by 0 bases, with 8 bases between. CDR3 length: 13 amino acids. CDR3 in DNA: TGTGCCATCAGAGGACAGATGAACACTGAAGCTTTCTTT. Encoded protein: CAIRGQMNTEAFF.

J is TRBJ2-1 and V is TRBV29-1; tentative D call: TRBD1 (5 bases). The CDR3 has 11 amino acids. Trimming cost V 5 bases and J 8 bases, with 10 bases left between them. Germline V CDR1 and CDR2: SQVTM, ANQGSEA. The CDR3 DNA reads TGCAGCGTTCGACAGAATGATGAGCAGTTCTTC. Translation gives CSVRQNDEQFF.

The rearrangement uses TRBV5-1 and TRBJ2-2; TRBD2 matches 12 bases. V trimming: 4 bases; J trimming: 5 bases; junction bases outside the gene matches: 6. From germline, CDR1 is SGHRS and CDR2 YFSETQ. The CDR3 is 16 residues long. The CDR3 bases are TGCGCCAGCAGCCCACTAGCGGGAGGTGGAACCGGGGAGCTGTTTTTT. Residues: CASSPLAGGGTGELFF.

The chain links TRBV19 to TRBJ1-4; unclear D gene. Germline V gives CDR1 LNHDA, CDR2 SQIVND (reference sequence). This CDR3 region has 14 residues. V was clipped by 7 bases and J by 0 bases, with 9 bases between them. The CDR3 loop reads CASTDSATNEKLFF. DNA of the CDR3: TGTGCCAGTACCGACTCTGCAACTAATGAAAAACTGTTTTTT.

The chain links TRBV9 to TRBJ2-5, with D perhaps TRBD1 (6 bases). CDR3 size: 15 residues. Trimming cost V 0 bases and J 5 bases, with 14 bases left between them. Germline V lookup: CDR1 SGDLS, CDR2 YYNGEE. The CDR3 bases are TGTGCCAGCAGCGTAGCCACAGGGTGGGGGGAGACCCAGTACTTC. This translates into CASSVATGWGETQYF.

This clone was found a few times. This chain joins TRBV11-3 and TRBJ1-1; D is undetermined. The CDR3 has 15 residues. V shed 3 bases and J shed 1 base, with 12 bases lying between them. Germline V gives CDR1 SGHNT, CDR2 YENEEA. This chain's CDR3 is CASSFPSNRNTEAFF. CDR3 nucleotide sequence: TGTGCCAGCAGCTTTCCCTCCAACAGGAACACTGAAGCTTTCTTT.

On this clone: At one boundary the junction diverges from the germline segment, which might be a read error. The chain couples TRBV7-3 to TRBJ2-2, with D tentatively TRBD1 (7 bases). Germline V gene data show CDR1 as SGHTA and CDR2 as FQGTGA. This CDR3 is built from 16 residues. CDR3 nucleotides: TGTGCCAGCAGCCCCAGCGCAGCAGGACATCAGGGGGGGCTGTTTTTT. Its protein product is CASSPSAAGHQGGLFF. The entire variable domain, with the rest obtained from reference TRBV7-3 and TRBJ2-2, is as follows: GAGVSQTPSNKVTEKGKYVELRCDPISGHTALYWYRQSLGQGPEFLIYFQGTGAADDSGLPNDRFFAVRPEGSVSTLKIQRTERGDSAVYLCASSPSAAGHQGGLFFGEGSRLTVL.

The rearrangement uses TRBV5-5 and TRBJ2-1; a possible D gene is TRBD1 (11 bases). The ends were cut back, 4 bases at V and 4 bases at J, with 27 bases in the middle. The CDR3 is made up of 19 amino acids. The V gene's germline CDR1 is SGHKS and CDR2 YYEKEE (reference sequence). The CDR3, as DNA: TGTGCCAGCAGCCTGGACAGGGGGCCTACTAGCGGGGCTTACAATGAGCAGTTCTTC. Residues: CASSLDRGPTSGAYNEQFF.

The chain links TRBV5-4 to TRBJ2-5; 9 nucleotides line up with TRBD2. The ends lost 0 bases at V and 4 bases at J; junction bases unmatched: 4. Germline CDR1 SGHNT, CDR2 YYREEE (reference sequence). The CDR3 covers 15 residues. The CDR3 region has the DNA TGTGCCAGCAGCTTGGGAAGCGGGGGGTTAGAGACCCAGTACTTC. Translation gives CASSLGSGGLETQYF.

A single count supports this clone. V usage is TRBV7-6 and J usage is TRBJ2-3, with TRBD2 matching 16 bases. This CDR3 is built from 16 residues. Germline V CDR1 and CDR2: SGHVS, FNYEAQ. Trimming at V came to 3 bases and at J to 5 bases, leaving 2 bases not matched to a gene. The CDR3 here is CASSLGLAGGRDTQYF. The CDR3 DNA is TGTGCCAGCAGCTTGGGACTAGCGGGGGGGAGAGATACGCAGTATTTT.

This chain connects TRBV19 to TRBJ2-2; D might be TRBD2 (7 bases). The CDR3 is 16 amino acids. V was clipped by 5 bases and J by 2 bases, with 15 bases between them. CDR1 LNHDA and CDR2 SQIVND come from the germline V gene (reference sequence). The CDR3 region is CASSPWGGANTGELFF. In DNA, the CDR3 is TGTGCCAGTAGTCCCTGGGGGGGGGCAAACACCGGGGAGCTGTTTTTT.

V usage is TRBV18 and J usage is TRBJ2-4; TRBD1 matches at 8 bases. J lost 4 bases, V lost 3 bases, and 11 bases had no gene match. CDR3 length equals 17 residues. In germline, CDR1 is KGHSH, CDR2 LQKENI. The CDR3 DNA is TGTGCCAGCTCACCTCTTAACCCCGGGACAGGAAAAAACATTCAGTACTTC. Protein product: CASSPLNPGTGKNIQYF.